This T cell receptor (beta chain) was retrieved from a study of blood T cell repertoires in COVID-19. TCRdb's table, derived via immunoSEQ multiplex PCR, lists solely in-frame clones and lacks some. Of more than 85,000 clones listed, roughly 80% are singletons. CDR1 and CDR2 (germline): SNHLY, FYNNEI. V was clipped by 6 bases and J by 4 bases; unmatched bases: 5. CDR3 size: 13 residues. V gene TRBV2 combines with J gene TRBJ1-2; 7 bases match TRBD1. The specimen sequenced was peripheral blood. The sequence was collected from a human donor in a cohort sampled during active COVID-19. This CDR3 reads CASRDRATYGYTF. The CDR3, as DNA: TGTGCCAGCAGAGACAGGGCTACCTATGGCTACACCTTC.